What follows is one T cell receptor (beta chain) and its context. No cognate antigen has been identified for it. The record has no base qualities; no much larger clone is one base away. Inclusive of the bounding cysteine and phenylalanine, the CDR3 is 13 residues long. Of all the DNA, just the CDR3 is kept, 39 bases in frame from base 1. Taken from the germline V gene (reference sequence), the CDR1 and CDR2 loops are MNHEY and SMNVEV. V is cut by 5 bases and J by 5 bases, and the space between the germline ends is 12 bases. To sequence the TCRbeta CDR3 region, genomic DNA was isolated from the sorted cells. TCRbeta CDR3 regions were sequenced using the immunoSEQ Assay. TCRdb mirrors the immuneACCESS table, restricted to in-frame sequences. Some clones are absent from its copies; in checked studies, under half trace to an unresolved V gene, and the reason for the others is unknown. Recorded for this sample are 31,000 or so clones; around 87% of them occurred a single time. The top ten clones comprise approximately 31% of the sample.

The trial excluded patients who had a history of autoimmune disease or who were on systemic immunosuppression. Peripheral blood for TCR sequencing was collected from all dose cohorts at baseline, on cycle 4 day 1, and on cycle 7 day 1. Samples came from an open-label, multicenter, first-in-human phase I dose-escalation trial of ivuxolimab. Adults with locally advanced or metastatic head and neck squamous cell, hepatocellular, melanoma or renal cell carcinoma were enrolled in the trial. Before TCR sequencing, CD4+ and CD8+ T cells were separately sorted from peripheral blood. This entry is derived from a study of OX40 agonist ivuxolimab in advanced cancers. Regarding the research as a whole: Ivuxolimab was a fully human IgG2 agonistic monoclonal antibody targeting the costimulatory receptor OX40 (CD134). Intravenous ivuxolimab was administered to patients every 2 weeks at six dose levels: 0.01, 0.1, 0.3, 1.5, 3 and 10 mg/kg. Among the roughly 52 dose-escalation patients, roughly 20 had hepatocellular carcinoma, about 15 melanoma, 9 renal cell carcinoma and 9 head and neck cancer. The dose-escalation cohort was roughly 80% male with a mean age of 60 years, ranging from roughly 20 to 85. Prior anti-PD-1, anti-PD-L1 or anti-CTLA-4 therapy was permitted, and checkpoint inhibitors had been received by roughly 42% of dose-escalation patients. Partial responses were achieved by three dose-escalation patients, of whom one had hepatocellular carcinoma and two had cutaneous melanoma. Peripheral TCRbeta sequencing aimed to test whether ivuxolimab altered TCR sequence diversity and caused clonal T-cell expansion. The paper reports the monotherapy dose-escalation portion (N = 52 patients) of the phase I ivuxolimab trial. Results and caveats for the whole study, not just this receptor: Low levels of normalized T-cell clonal expansion were also seen in some patients who did not respond. In partial responders in the 0.1-3.0 mg/kg groups, normalized peripheral clonal expansion was found to be among the lowest, especially among CD8+ T cells. The antigen specificity of the peripheral T cells that underwent clonal expansion was not determined. After ivuxolimab, more expanded clones were found on average in CD8+ T cells than in CD4+ T cells. At doses of 0.1 to 3.0 mg/kg, clonal expansion of both CD4+ and CD8+ blood T cells was observed from baseline to week 6.

Material: CD4+ or CD8+ T cells sorted from blood, obtained in a trial of the OX40 agonist ivuxolimab. The rearrangement combines TRBV27 with TRBJ2-5; the D gene is unclear. This clonotype was sampled from an adult with an advanced solid tumor such as melanoma, head and neck, liver or kidney cancer. The DNA sequence follows: TGTGCCAGCAGTACCCGGATAGGGGAGACCCAGTACTTC. Translated, this gives CASSTRIGETQYF.